This T cell receptor beta chain was found in a study of OX40 agonist ivuxolimab in advanced cancers. General observations from the study: Patients who responded partially at 0.1-3.0 mg/kg showed clonal expansion ranking among the lowest. Averaging showed that CD8+ T cells had more expanded clones than CD4+ did.

The method was immunoSEQ multiplex PCR; TCRdb's version includes in-frame clones alone and lacks a portion of them. Here the sample spans roughly 67,000 clones, around nine tenths being singletons. Worth noting for this clone: Its antigen remains unknown.

The material was CD4+ or CD8+ T cells sorted from blood, obtained in a trial of the OX40 agonist ivuxolimab. The sequence derives from an adult with an advanced solid tumor such as melanoma, head and neck, liver or kidney cancer.

The CDR3 bases are TGTGCCAGCTCACCCGTACAGGGTACCTACGAGCAGTACTTC. Protein sequence: CASSPVQGTYEQYF. The genes are TRBV18 and TRBJ2-7; TRBD1 might be the D (6 bases). Germline V lookup: CDR1 KGHSH, CDR2 LQKENI. V lost 3 bases to trimming and J lost 2 bases, with 11 bases between them. This CDR3 comprises 14 residues.